Sequencing of this T cell receptor (beta chain) was carried out in a study of T cell responses to AZD1222 COVID-19 vaccine. This clone is a singleton in its sample. Its antigen remains unknown. General study points: Regions 160-218 and 743-854 held dominance among vaccine-associated CD4 TCRs, which spanned spike. Repertoire sampling happened only post peak T cell response.

TCRdb's copy holds only in-frame clones and misses some; the assay was immunoSEQ multiplex PCR. The sample carries around 66,000 clones, more than 70% recorded once. CDR3 length equals 15 residues. Germline V gene sequence: CDR1 SGHDT, CDR2 YYEEEE. The V end was cut by 4 bases, the J end by 5 bases, with 19 bases between. The chain is built from TRBV5-6 and TRBJ2-7; the D gene is possibly TRBD1 (6 bases). The sequence was collected from an adult who received the MenACWY meningococcal vaccine as a control. The sample here was peripheral blood, taken 28 days after the second dose of the MenACWY control vaccine. CDR3 protein: CASSLTGTRRNEQYF. The DNA for the CDR3 is TGTGCCAGCAGCCTGACCGGGACAAGGAGAAACGAGCAGTACTTC.